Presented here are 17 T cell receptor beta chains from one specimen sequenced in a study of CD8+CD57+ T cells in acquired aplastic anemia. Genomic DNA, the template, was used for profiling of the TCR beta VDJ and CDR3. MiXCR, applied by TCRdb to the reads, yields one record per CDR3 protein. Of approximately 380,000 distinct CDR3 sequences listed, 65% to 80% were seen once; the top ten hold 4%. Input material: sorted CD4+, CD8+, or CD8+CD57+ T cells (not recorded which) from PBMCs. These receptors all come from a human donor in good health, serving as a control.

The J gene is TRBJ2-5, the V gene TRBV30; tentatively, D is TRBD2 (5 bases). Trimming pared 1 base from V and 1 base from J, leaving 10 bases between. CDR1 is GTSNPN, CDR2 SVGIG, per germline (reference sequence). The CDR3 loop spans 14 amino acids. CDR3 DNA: TGTGCCTGGAGTGCCAGCGGAACCCAAGAGACCCAGTACTTC. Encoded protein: CAWSASGTQETQYF.

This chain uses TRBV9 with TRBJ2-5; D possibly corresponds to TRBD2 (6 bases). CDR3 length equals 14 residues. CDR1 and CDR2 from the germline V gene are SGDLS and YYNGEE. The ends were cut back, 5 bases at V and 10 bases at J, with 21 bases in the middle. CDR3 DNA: TGTGCCAGCAGTGAGATGGCAGGGACTCTGGGCCAGTACTTC. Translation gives CASSEMAGTLGQYF.

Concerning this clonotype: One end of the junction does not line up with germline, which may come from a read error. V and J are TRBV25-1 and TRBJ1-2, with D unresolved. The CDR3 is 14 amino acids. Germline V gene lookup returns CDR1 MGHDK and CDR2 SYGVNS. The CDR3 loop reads CASWEPGSWYGYIF. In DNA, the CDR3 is TGTGCCAGCTGGGAGCCGGGGAGCTGGTATGGCTACATCTTC.

CDR3 nucleotides: TGTGCCAGCAGCTCCAGCCCAGACCGGGAGACCCAGTACTTC. Residues: CASSSSPDRETQYF. The chain recombines TRBV9 with TRBJ2-5, with D unclear. Germline CDR1 SGDLS, CDR2 YYNGEE. CDR3 length equals 14 residues. With 4 bases removed from V and 5 bases from J, the gap between germline ends came to 15 bases.

CDR3 protein: CASSFPAHLSGPAAGELFF. The CDR3 bases are TGTGCCAGCAGCTTCCCTGCCCACCTTTCAGGGCCCGCCGCCGGGGAGCTGTTTTTT. This chain links TRBV28 with TRBJ2-2; TRBD1 is a possible D gene (5 bases). The CDR3 loop spans 19 amino acids. CDR1 and CDR2 from the germline V gene are MDHEN and SYDVKM. The V end lost 6 bases, the J end lost 6 bases, and 29 bases lay between the germline ends.

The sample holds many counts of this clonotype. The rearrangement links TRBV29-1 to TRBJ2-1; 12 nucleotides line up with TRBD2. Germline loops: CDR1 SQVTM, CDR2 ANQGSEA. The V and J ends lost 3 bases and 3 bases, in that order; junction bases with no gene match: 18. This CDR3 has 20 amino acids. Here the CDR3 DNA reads TGCAGCGTTGAGGGGGTAGGAGGGGGCCAGACTAGCGGGGGCTACAATGAGCAGTTCTTC. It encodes CSVEGVGGGQTSGGYNEQFF.

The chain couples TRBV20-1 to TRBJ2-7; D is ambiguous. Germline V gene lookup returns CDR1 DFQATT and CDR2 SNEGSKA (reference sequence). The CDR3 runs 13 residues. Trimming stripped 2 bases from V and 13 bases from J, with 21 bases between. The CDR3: CSARWAANPRKYF. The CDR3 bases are TGCAGTGCTAGATGGGCCGCCAACCCTAGGAAATACTTC.

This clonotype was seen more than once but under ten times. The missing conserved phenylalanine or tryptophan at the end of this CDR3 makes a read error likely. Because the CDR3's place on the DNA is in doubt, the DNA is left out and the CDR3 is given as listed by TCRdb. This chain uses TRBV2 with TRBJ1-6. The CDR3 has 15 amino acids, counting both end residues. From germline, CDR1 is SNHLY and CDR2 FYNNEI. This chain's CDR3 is CASSERETYGYTFGS.

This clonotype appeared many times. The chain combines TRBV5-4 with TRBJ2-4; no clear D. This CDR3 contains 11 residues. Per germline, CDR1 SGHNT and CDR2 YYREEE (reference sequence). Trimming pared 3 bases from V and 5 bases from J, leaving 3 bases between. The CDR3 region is CASSSQNIQYF. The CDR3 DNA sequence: TGTGCCAGCAGCTCCCAAAACATTCAGTACTTC.

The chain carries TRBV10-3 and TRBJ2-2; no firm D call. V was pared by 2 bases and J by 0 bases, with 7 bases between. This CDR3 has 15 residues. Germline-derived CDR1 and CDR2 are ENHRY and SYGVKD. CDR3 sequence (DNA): TGTGCCATCAGTGAGGCACGGGCGAACACCGGGGAGCTGTTTTTT. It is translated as CAISEARANTGELFF.

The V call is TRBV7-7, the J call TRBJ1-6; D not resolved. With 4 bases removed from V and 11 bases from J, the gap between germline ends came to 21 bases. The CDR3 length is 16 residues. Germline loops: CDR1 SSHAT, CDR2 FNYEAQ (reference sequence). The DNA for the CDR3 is TGTGCCAGCAGCTATGTGCGTGGTCCTGTTGGGACACCCCTCCACTTT. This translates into CASSYVRGPVGTPLHF.

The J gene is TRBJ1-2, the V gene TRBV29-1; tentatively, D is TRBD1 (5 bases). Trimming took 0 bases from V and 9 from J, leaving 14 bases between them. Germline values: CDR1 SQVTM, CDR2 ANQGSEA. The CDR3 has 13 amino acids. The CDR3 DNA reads TGCAGCGTTGAAGAGCGGACATTTTTTCGCTACACCTTC. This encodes CSVEERTFFRYTF. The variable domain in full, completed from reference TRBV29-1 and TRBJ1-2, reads SAVISQKPSRDICQRGTSLTIQCQVDSQVTMMFWYRQQPGQSLTLIATANQGSEATYESGFVIDKFPISRPNLTFSTLTVSNMSPEDSSIYLCSVEERTFFRYTFGSGTRLTVV.

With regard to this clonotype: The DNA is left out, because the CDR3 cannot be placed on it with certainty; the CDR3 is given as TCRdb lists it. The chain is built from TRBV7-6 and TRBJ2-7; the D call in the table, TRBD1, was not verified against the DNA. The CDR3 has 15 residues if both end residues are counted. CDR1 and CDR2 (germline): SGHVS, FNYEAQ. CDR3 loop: CASSRVAQGSQEKYF.

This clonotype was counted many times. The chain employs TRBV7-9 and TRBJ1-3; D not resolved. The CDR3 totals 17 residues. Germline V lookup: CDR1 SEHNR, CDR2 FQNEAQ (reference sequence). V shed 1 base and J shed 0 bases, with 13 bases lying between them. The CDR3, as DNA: TGTGCCAGCAGCTTAGTTCCGGGCCTGCTCTCTGGAAACACCATATATTTT. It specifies CASSLVPGLLSGNTIYF.

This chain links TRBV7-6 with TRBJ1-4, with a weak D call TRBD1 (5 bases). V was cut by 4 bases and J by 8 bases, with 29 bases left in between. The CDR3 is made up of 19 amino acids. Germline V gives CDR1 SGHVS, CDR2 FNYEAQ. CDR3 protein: CASSYWGARESSKGEKLFF. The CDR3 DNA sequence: TGTGCCAGCAGCTATTGGGGAGCCAGGGAGTCTTCTAAGGGGGAAAAACTGTTTTTT.

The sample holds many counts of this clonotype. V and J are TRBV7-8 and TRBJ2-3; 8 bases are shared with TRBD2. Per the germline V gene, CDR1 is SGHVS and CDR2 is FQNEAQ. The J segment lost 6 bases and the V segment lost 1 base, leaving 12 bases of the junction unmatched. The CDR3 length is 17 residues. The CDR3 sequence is CASSLVRGGGPRDTQYF. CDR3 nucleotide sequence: TGTGCCAGCAGCTTAGTACGGGGCGGGGGGCCTCGGGATACGCAGTATTTT.

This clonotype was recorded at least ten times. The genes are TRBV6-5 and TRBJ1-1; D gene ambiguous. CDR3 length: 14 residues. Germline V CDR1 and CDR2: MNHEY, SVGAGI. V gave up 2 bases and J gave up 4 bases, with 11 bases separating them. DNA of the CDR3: TGTGCCAGCAGTTACGGAGGGAGGGTCACTGAAGCTTTCTTT. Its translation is CASSYGGRVTEAFF.